This is a list of T cell receptor beta chains from one sample in a study of identical twins' blood T cells. TCRdb reprocessed the 5' RACE reads via MiXCR and lists one record per CDR3 protein. The data hold about 370,000 distinct CDR3 sequences, with under 30% observed a single time. The sample was PBMCs. The receptors come from a woman between 18 and 55 years old in good health. Both conserved end residues are part of each CDR3. Each record gives: J gene, V gene, D gene, clone size, CDR3 protein, CDR3 DNA. The D gene is left open where the match is weak. Clone size, where shown, is once, few, many, or a class for clones that have expanded.

j_gene: TRBJ2-6; v_gene: TRBV11-3; d_gene: .; abundance: few; CDR3aa: CASSLGADNVLTF; CDR3nt: TGTGCCAGCAGCTTAGGCGCTGACAACGTCCTGACTTTC
j_gene: TRBJ2-3; v_gene: TRBV12-3/TRBV12-4; d_gene: .; abundance: many; CDR3aa: CASRQKTVTDTQYF; CDR3nt: TGTGCCAGCAGGCAGAAAACTGTTACAGATACGCAGTATTTT
j_gene: TRBJ1-6; v_gene: TRBV20-1; d_gene: TRBD1; abundance: .; CDR3aa: CSATPGQGYSPLHF; CDR3nt: TGCAGTGCTACCCCGGGACAGGGTTATTCACCCCTCCACTTT
j_gene: TRBJ2-7; v_gene: TRBV12-3/TRBV12-4; d_gene: .; abundance: .; CDR3aa: CASSQKVGKQYF; CDR3nt: TGTGCCAGCAGTCAAAAAGTGGGCAAGCAGTACTTC
j_gene: TRBJ1-1; v_gene: TRBV5-1; d_gene: .; abundance: .; CDR3aa: CASSSSVNTGAFF; CDR3nt: TGCGCCAGCAGCTCCTCAGTGAACACTGGAGCTTTCTTT
j_gene: TRBJ1-1; v_gene: TRBV10-1; d_gene: .; abundance: many; CDR3aa: CASSEVLWNTEAFF; CDR3nt: TGCGCCAGCAGTGAAGTTCTCTGGAACACTGAAGCTTTCTTT
j_gene: TRBJ1-2; v_gene: TRBV12-3/TRBV12-4; d_gene: TRBD1; abundance: many; CDR3aa: CASSLSSRGINFVNYGYTF; CDR3nt: TGTGCCAGCAGTTTAAGCTCCAGGGGGATAAATTTCGTTAACTATGGCTACACCTTC
j_gene: TRBJ2-2; v_gene: TRBV2; d_gene: .; abundance: .; CDR3aa: CASSDSSGELFF; CDR3nt: TGTGCCAGCAGCGACTCGTCCGGGGAGCTGTTTTTT
j_gene: TRBJ1-1; v_gene: TRBV20-1; d_gene: .; abundance: .; CDR3aa: CSARDFSLGSTEAFF; CDR3nt: TGCAGTGCTAGAGATTTCTCCCTGGGGAGCACTGAAGCTTTCTTT
j_gene: TRBJ1-2; v_gene: TRBV29-1; d_gene: .; abundance: .; CDR3aa: CSVPVWSPNYGYTF; CDR3nt: TGCAGCGTTCCAGTCTGGAGCCCCAACTATGGCTACACCTTC
j_gene: TRBJ1-5; v_gene: TRBV27; d_gene: .; abundance: .; CDR3aa: CASTGLDSDQPQHF; CDR3nt: TGTGCCAGCACGGGACTGGACAGTGATCAGCCCCAGCATTTT
j_gene: TRBJ2-5; v_gene: TRBV6-1; d_gene: .; abundance: .; CDR3aa: CASRRLVSETQYF; CDR3nt: TGTGCCAGCAGGAGGTTAGTCAGTGAGACCCAGTACTTC
j_gene: TRBJ1-1; v_gene: TRBV6-5; d_gene: .; abundance: .; CDR3aa: CASRGGGKDTEAFF; CDR3nt: TGTGCCAGCCGGGGCGGAGGGAAGGACACTGAAGCTTTCTTT
j_gene: TRBJ2-3; v_gene: TRBV20-1; d_gene: .; abundance: few; CDR3aa: CSAREGGDTQYF; CDR3nt: TGCAGTGCTAGGGAGGGGGGAGATACGCAGTATTTT
j_gene: TRBJ1-1; v_gene: TRBV7-2; d_gene: .; abundance: .; CDR3aa: CASSNRGGRITEAFF; CDR3nt: TGTGCCAGCAGCAACCGAGGGGGTCGTATCACTGAAGCTTTCTTT
j_gene: TRBJ2-4; v_gene: TRBV29-1; d_gene: .; abundance: few; CDR3aa: CSVELGKNIQYF; CDR3nt: TGCAGCGTTGAACTGGGAAAAAACATTCAGTACTTC
j_gene: TRBJ1-1; v_gene: TRBV6-6; d_gene: .; abundance: .; CDR3aa: CASSRSWQNTEAFF; CDR3nt: TGTGCCAGCAGCCGAAGCTGGCAGAACACTGAAGCTTTCTTT
j_gene: TRBJ2-7; v_gene: TRBV19; d_gene: .; abundance: few; CDR3aa: CASSTGVSYEQYF; CDR3nt: TGTGCCAGTAGTACAGGGGTCTCCTACGAGCAGTACTTC
j_gene: TRBJ2-1; v_gene: TRBV7-3; d_gene: .; abundance: .; CDR3aa: CASSLLLPTASTYNEQFF; CDR3nt: TGTGCCAGCAGCTTATTACTCCCAACCGCTAGTACCTACAATGAGCAGTTCTTC
j_gene: TRBJ2-1; v_gene: TRBV5-1; d_gene: TRBD2; abundance: .; CDR3aa: CASSLAIAGDNEQFF; CDR3nt: TGCGCCAGCAGCTTGGCTATAGCGGGAGATAATGAGCAGTTCTTC
j_gene: TRBJ1-1; v_gene: TRBV6-6; d_gene: .; abundance: .; CDR3aa: CASSWMSHNEAFF; CDR3nt: TGTGCCAGCAGTTGGATGAGTCATAACGAAGCTTTCTTT
j_gene: TRBJ1-2; v_gene: TRBV29-1; d_gene: .; abundance: many; CDR3aa: CSVHKTRGYTF; CDR3nt: TGCAGCGTCCATAAGACAAGGGGCTACACCTTC
j_gene: TRBJ2-2; v_gene: TRBV29-1; d_gene: TRBD1; abundance: .; CDR3aa: CSVDQGAVTGELFF; CDR3nt: TGCAGCGTTGACCAGGGGGCAGTCACCGGGGAGCTGTTTTTT
j_gene: TRBJ1-2; v_gene: TRBV20-1; d_gene: .; abundance: few; CDR3aa: CSARDMGNYGYTF; CDR3nt: TGCAGTGCAAGGGACATGGGGAACTATGGCTACACCTTC
j_gene: TRBJ1-4; v_gene: TRBV27; d_gene: TRBD1; abundance: .; CDR3aa: CASSPRDRGEKLFF; CDR3nt: TGTGCCAGCAGTCCCCGGGACAGGGGTGAAAAACTGTTTTTT
j_gene: TRBJ1-2; v_gene: TRBV6-2/TRBV6-3; d_gene: .; abundance: .; CDR3aa: CASSSLPGHNYGYTF; CDR3nt: TGTGCCAGCAGCTCTCTTCCGGGACACAACTATGGCTACACCTTC
j_gene: TRBJ2-1; v_gene: TRBV20-1; d_gene: TRBD2; abundance: many; CDR3aa: CSARDSGTQGEQFF; CDR3nt: TGCAGTGCTAGAGATAGCGGGACTCAGGGTGAGCAGTTCTTC
j_gene: TRBJ2-3; v_gene: TRBV3-1; d_gene: .; abundance: .; CDR3aa: CASGYTRTDTQYF; CDR3nt: TGTGCCAGCGGATACACCCGCACAGATACGCAGTATTTT
j_gene: TRBJ2-2; v_gene: TRBV29-1; d_gene: .; abundance: few; CDR3aa: CSVESPNTGELFF; CDR3nt: TGCAGCGTTGAATCCCCGAACACCGGGGAGCTGTTTTTT
j_gene: TRBJ1-1; v_gene: TRBV29-1; d_gene: .; abundance: .; CDR3aa: CSVVGVSPEAFF; CDR3nt: TGCAGCGTTGTGGGCGTTTCGCCTGAAGCTTTCTTT
j_gene: TRBJ1-4; v_gene: TRBV12-3/TRBV12-4; d_gene: .; abundance: .; CDR3aa: CASSLGATTNEKLFF; CDR3nt: TGTGCCAGCAGTTTGGGGGCGACAACTAATGAAAAACTGTTTTTT
j_gene: TRBJ2-1; v_gene: TRBV7-2; d_gene: .; abundance: few; CDR3aa: CASSLGRGSPSYNEQFF; CDR3nt: TGTGCCAGCAGCTTAGGTCGGGGATCGCCCTCCTACAATGAGCAGTTCTTC
j_gene: TRBJ1-1; v_gene: TRBV20-1; d_gene: .; abundance: few; CDR3aa: CSARPPSNTEAFF; CDR3nt: TGCAGTGCTAGGCCCCCCTCGAACACTGAAGCTTTCTTT
j_gene: TRBJ1-1; v_gene: TRBV20-1; d_gene: .; abundance: .; CDR3aa: CSATPSFGEKAFF; CDR3nt: TGCAGTGCTACACCTTCTTTTGGGGAGAAGGCTTTCTTT
j_gene: TRBJ1-3; v_gene: TRBV27; d_gene: .; abundance: many; CDR3aa: CASSFPLMEDLGLSGNTIYF; CDR3nt: TGTGCCAGCAGTTTTCCCCTAATGGAGGACCTCGGGCTGTCTGGAAACACCATATATTTT
j_gene: TRBJ1-3; v_gene: TRBV20-1; d_gene: .; abundance: .; CDR3aa: CIARVGAGNTIYF; CDR3nt: TGCATTGCTAGAGTAGGGGCTGGAAACACCATATATTTT
j_gene: TRBJ2-5; v_gene: TRBV5-4; d_gene: TRBD2; abundance: few; CDR3aa: CASSFKLANDYQETQYF; CDR3nt: TGTGCCAGCAGCTTTAAACTAGCGAATGACTACCAAGAGACCCAGTACTTC
j_gene: TRBJ1-1; v_gene: TRBV10-3; d_gene: .; abundance: few; CDR3aa: CAISEGDNRVTEAFF; CDR3nt: TGTGCCATCAGTGAGGGGGATAACCGAGTCACTGAAGCTTTCTTT